One TCR beta chain is described in this entry. The antigen is undetermined. The data were taken from a study of cytomegalovirus exposure and HLA in healthy donors. Whole-study results and caveats: Analyses of presence/absence relied on an assumption of roughly uniform sequencing depth across donors.

With 60 Vbeta and 13 Jbeta primers, the PCR was carried out. Sequencing used immunoSEQ multiplex PCR; TCRdb keeps in-frame clones, though not all of them. The table has 150,000 to 200,000 clones, approximately 86% seen once; the top ten hold just under 2%. V was pared by 4 bases and J by 0 bases, with 15 bases of the junction left unmatched. The CDR3 sequence is 22 residues long. Germline V gene sequence: CDR1 LNHDA, CDR2 SQIVND (reference sequence). The chain is built from TRBV19 and TRBJ2-1; TRBD2 aligns across 16 bases. Specimen: PBMCs. This TCR was sampled from a woman aged 18-29 years in good health and CMV-seronegative. CDR3 sequence (DNA): TGTGCCAGTAGTAAAGACCCTATTCCGGGACTAGCGGGGGGGCCCTCCTACAATGAGCAGTTCTTC. Translating gives CASSKDPIPGLAGGPSYNEQFF.